The rows below give T cell receptor beta chains drawn from one sample of a study of blood T cell repertoires in COVID-19. Profiling relied on immunoSEQ multiplex PCR, and the TCRdb table lists in-frame clones only, not all of them. The table records around 250,000 clones, 86% of them present only once. The specimen was peripheral blood. These receptors all stem from a man in his late teens or twenties with active or convalescent COVID-19. Both conserved end residues are part of each CDR3. A D gene is named only where the DNA matches it firmly. Clone size is not always given. Where it is, it says once, few, many or a class for expanded clones.

d_call,v_call,j_call,clone_size,cdr3_nt,cdr3_aa
-,TRBV19,TRBJ1-5,-,TGTGCCAGTAGTACCAGGGGCCAGCCCCAGCATTTT,CASSTRGQPQHF
TRBD2,TRBV9,TRBJ2-2,once,TGTGCCAGCAGCGCCGTAGCGGGGGGGCCTCGTGTCGGGGAGCTGTTTTTT,CASSAVAGGPRVGELFF
-,TRBV24-1,TRBJ1-1,-,TGTGCCACCAGTGATACGAACAGTATCGCTGAAGCTTTCTTT,CATSDTNSIAEAFF
TRBD2,TRBV7-2,TRBJ2-1,-,TGTGCCAGCAGCTTAGAAGGACTAGCGGGGGGTGAAAATGAGCAGTTCTTC,CASSLEGLAGGENEQFF
TRBD2,TRBV7-9,TRBJ2-7,-,TGTGCCAGCAGCCTGGTCGCGGGGGGACCCTACGAGCAGTACTTC,CASSLVAGGPYEQYF
-,TRBV9,TRBJ2-3,few,TGTGCCAGCAGTGTAACTAGCACAGATACGCAGTATTTT,CASSVTSTDTQYF
-,TRBV7-9,TRBJ1-5,-,TGTGCCAGCAGTTCAGACAGTTGGAGCAATCAGCCCCAGCATTTT,CASSSDSWSNQPQHF
-,TRBV2,TRBJ1-5,-,TGTGCCAGCAGAGGGGCCATTTGGAGCAATCAGCCCCAGCATTTT,CASRGAIWSNQPQHF
TRBD1,TRBV19,TRBJ1-5,-,TGTGCCAGTAGTATAGTCGCACAGGGGAGGAGACAGCCCCAGCATTTT,CASSIVAQGRRQPQHF
-,TRBV28,TRBJ2-3,-,TGTGCCAGCAGTCCGGACAGATCCTATAAACACCTAGCTAACACAGATACGCAGTATTTT,CASSPDRSYKHLANTDTQYF
TRBD2,TRBV5-1,TRBJ2-1,-,TGCGCCAGCAGGGTCCAGCGGGACTACAATGAGCAGTTCTTC,CASRVQRDYNEQFF
-,TRBV5-4,TRBJ2-1,-,TGTGCCAGCAGCGGAACAGGTTACAATGAGCAGTTCTTC,CASSGTGYNEQFF
-,TRBV7-8,TRBJ1-2,-,TGTGCCAGCAGCTTAGATCTTCGGGGGGGTCGAGGCTACACCTTC,CASSLDLRGGRGYTF
-,TRBV2,TRBJ1-4,-,TGTGCCAGCAGTGAATTGGGAGTGGGGGGTGAAAAACTGTTTTTT,CASSELGVGGEKLFF
TRBD1,TRBV7-2,TRBJ1-2,-,TGTGCCAGCAGCGAGGGACAGGGCTTCAACTATGGCTACACCTTC,CASSEGQGFNYGYTF
TRBD2,TRBV6-4,TRBJ2-1,-,TGTGCCAGCAAGAAGCGGGAGGGGGACAATGAGCAGTTCTTC,CASKKREGDNEQFF
-,TRBV4-2,TRBJ1-1,-,TGTGCCAGCAGCCAAGGACAGGCCCGGAGGAACACTGAAGCTTTCTTT,CASSQGQARRNTEAFF
TRBD1,TRBV11-3,TRBJ2-2,-,TGTGCCAGCAGCTATACAGGGGGTCCGAACACCGGGGAGCTGTTTTTT,CASSYTGGPNTGELFF
TRBD1,TRBV7-2,TRBJ1-2,once,TGTGCCAGCAGTCAGGGGGCAAACTATGGCTACACCTTC,CASSQGANYGYTF
-,TRBV30,TRBJ1-6,-,TGTGCCTCCATCCAGGGTTATAATTCACCCCTCCACTTT,CASIQGYNSPLHF
-,TRBV6-2/TRBV6-3,TRBJ1-5,-,TGTGCCAGCAGCCGCCGTCAGGGGTTAGGCCAGCCCCAGCATTTT,CASSRRQGLGQPQHF
TRBD1,TRBV11-3,TRBJ1-6,-,TGTGCCAGCAGCTCACTGGGACAGGGGGCGAATTCACCCCTCCACTTT,CASSSLGQGANSPLHF
-,TRBV10-1,TRBJ2-4,once,TGCGCCGACAGCCTAGATAGGCCAGCCAAAAACATTCAGTACTTC,CADSLDRPAKNIQYF
-,TRBV9,TRBJ2-2,-,TGTGCCAGCAGCGTACGGTCGACCGGGGAGCTGTTTTTT,CASSVRSTGELFF
TRBD1,TRBV7-9,TRBJ1-5,-,TGTGCCAGCAGCCCCGGGACAGGGGCTAATCAGCCCCAGCATTTT,CASSPGTGANQPQHF
TRBD1,TRBV10-3,TRBJ2-7,-,TGTGCCATCAGTGCCCCAGGACAGGGAGCCCACGAGCAGTACTTC,CAISAPGQGAHEQYF
-,TRBV28,TRBJ1-2,-,TGTGCCAGCAGTACCCTACAGACCAACTATGGCTACACCTTC,CASSTLQTNYGYTF
TRBD2,TRBV6-6,TRBJ2-3,once,TGTGCCAGTAGTCCTGGGGGGGGCACAGATACGCAGTATTTT,CASSPGGGTDTQYF
TRBD2,TRBV30,TRBJ2-1,once,TGTGCCTGGAGTGCCGTGGGGAGGGGTGAGCAGTTCTTC,CAWSAVGRGEQFF
TRBD2,TRBV12-5,TRBJ2-5,-,TGTGCTAGTGCCCCCCCCGGGACTAGCGGAGGGGAGACCCAGTACTTC,CASAPPGTSGGETQYF
-,TRBV7-3,TRBJ2-5,-,TGTGCCAGCAGCTTAGCGGGACAGCGGGAAGAGACCCAGTACTTC,CASSLAGQREETQYF
TRBD1,TRBV6-5,TRBJ1-2,-,TGTGCCAGCGGGCTCCGGGGACAGGCATCGGAGGGCTACACCTTC,CASGLRGQASEGYTF
TRBD1,TRBV5-1,TRBJ2-1,-,TGCGCCAGCAGCCTGACAGGGTCTGAGCAGTTCTTC,CASSLTGSEQFF
-,TRBV19,TRBJ2-7,-,TGTGCCAGTTCTGTCGGACAGATATTCTACGAGCAGTACTTC,CASSVGQIFYEQYF
TRBD2,TRBV11-2,TRBJ2-1,-,TGTGCCAGCAGCTGGGGGGGAAGCTCCTACAATGAGCAGTTCTTC,CASSWGGSSYNEQFF
TRBD1,TRBV4-1,TRBJ2-1,-,TGCGCCAGCAGCCAAGACAGGGGGGAGCAGTTCTTC,CASSQDRGEQFF